This T cell receptor beta chain was recovered during a study of monozygotic twins with inflammatory bowel disease. General study findings and limits: For IBD patients, clonotypes shared with others were fewer than for healthy twins, especially with disease activity. Repertoire similarity was not found to differ between concordant and discordant twins, possibly from limited power. With inverse Simpson as the measure, TCRbeta diversity was lower in IBD patients than in healthy co-twins.

As concerns this clonotype: Its specificity is unknown.

Researchers put TCRalpha and TCRbeta cDNA through two nested PCRs lasting roughly 16 and 10 cycles. TCRdb reprocessed the 5' RACE reads and stores each CDR3 protein as one record, lacking DNA. The sample has around 220,000 distinct CDR3 sequences. In germline, CDR1 is MDHEN, CDR2 SYDVKM. The CDR3 consists of 18 residues. Sample: blood. The clonotype was recovered from a human donor with ulcerative colitis or Crohn's disease, or a healthy co-twin of an affected twin (not recorded which). This chain uses TRBV28 with TRBJ1-2; TCRdb's D call, TRBD1, is unchecked because there is no DNA. CDR3 amino acids: CASSLLKASGTETGGYTF.